This T cell receptor beta chain was sequenced for a study of shared clonotypes between healthy human individuals. In its sample, this clone was seen once. TCRdb keeps only in-frame clones here, not all; method: immunoSEQ multiplex PCR. The table shows some 1,900,000 clones, with about 95% occurring only once. CD8 cells classed as naive were CD45RO-negative and positively selected for CCR7, excluding terminally differentiated effector memory CD45RA+ cells. The junction had 6 bases not matched to a gene; V was cut back by 5 bases and J by 1 base. The germline gives CDR1 SGHTA, CDR2 FQGTGA. The CDR3 is 15 residues long.

Sequencing was done on a sample of naive CD8+ T cells sorted from blood. This sequence was found in a young man in good health. The genes are TRBV7-3 and TRBJ1-2, with 8 bases aligning to TRBD1. The CDR3 DNA is TGTGCCAGCAGCGACCGGGACAGGCTTAACTATGGCTACACCTTC. It codes for CASSDRDRLNYGYTF. The full variable domain, with the rest looked up from reference TRBV7-3 and TRBJ1-2, is GAGVSQTPSNKVTEKGKYVELRCDPISGHTALYWYRQSLGQGPEFLIYFQGTGAADDSGLPNDRFFAVRPEGSVSTLKIQRTERGDSAVYLCASSDRDRLNYGYTFGSGTRLTVV.